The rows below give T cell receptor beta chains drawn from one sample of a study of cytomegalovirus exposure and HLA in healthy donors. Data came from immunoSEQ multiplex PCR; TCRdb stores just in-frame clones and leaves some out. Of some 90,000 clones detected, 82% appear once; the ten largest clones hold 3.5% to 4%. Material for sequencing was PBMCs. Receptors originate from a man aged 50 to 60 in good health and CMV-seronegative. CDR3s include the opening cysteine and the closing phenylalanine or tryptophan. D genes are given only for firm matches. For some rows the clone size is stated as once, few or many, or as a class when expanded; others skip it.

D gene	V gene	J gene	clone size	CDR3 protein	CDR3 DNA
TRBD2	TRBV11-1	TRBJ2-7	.	CASSPGTSGSYEQYF	TGTGCCAGCAGCCCAGGGACTAGCGGGAGTTACGAGCAGTACTTC
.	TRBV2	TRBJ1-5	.	CASSVTPSSNQPRHF	TGTGCCAGCAGTGTGACACCCTCCAGCAATCAGCCCCGGCATTTT
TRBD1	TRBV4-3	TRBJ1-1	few	CASSQDRQGGTEAFF	TGCGCCAGCAGCCAAGACAGGCAGGGGGGCACTGAAGCTTTCTTT
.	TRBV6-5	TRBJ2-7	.	CASRRDISSGEQYF	TGTGCCAGCAGACGGGACATTTCTTCTGGAGAGCAGTACTTC
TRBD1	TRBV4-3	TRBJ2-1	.	CASSQDRTGRDEQFF	TGCGCCAGCAGCCAAGATCGGACAGGGCGGGATGAGCAGTTCTTC
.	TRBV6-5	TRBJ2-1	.	CASSSFYNEQFF	TGTGCCAGCAGTTCCTTTTACAATGAGCAGTTCTTC
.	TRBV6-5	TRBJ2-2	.	CASGNRDLTTGELFF	TGTGCCAGCGGCAACCGGGACTTGACCACCGGGGAGCTGTTTTTT
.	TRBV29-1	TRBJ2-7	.	CSVAGGYYKQYF	TGCAGCGTGGCCGGAGGTTACTACAAGCAGTACTTC
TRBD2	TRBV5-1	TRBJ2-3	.	CASSSLTSGSSTDTQYF	TGCGCCAGCAGCTCCCTGACTAGCGGCTCTAGCACAGATACGCAGTATTTT
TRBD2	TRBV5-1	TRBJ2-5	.	CASSLNTGGGETQYF	TGCGCCAGCAGCTTGAACACGGGAGGGGGGGAGACCCAGTACTTC
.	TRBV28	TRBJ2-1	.	CASTPQRGKQFF	TGTGCCAGCACCCCACAGCGAGGGAAGCAGTTCTTC
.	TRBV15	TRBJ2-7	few	CATSSERSYEQYF	TGTGCCACCAGCAGTGAGCGTTCGTACGAGCAGTACTTC